Listed below are T cell receptor beta chains from one sample, sequenced in a study of response to subunit inactivated influenza vaccine. Via MiXCR, TCRdb re-called the RT-PCR reads, giving one row per CDR3 protein. This table has roughly 670,000 distinct CDR3 sequences, roughly 15% appearing once. The specimen comprised PBMCs from blood, sampled about 14 days before vaccination. The receptors derive from a man aged 50 to 59 who received an inactivated influenza vaccine. CDR3s include the opening cysteine and the closing phenylalanine or tryptophan. The D gene is left open where the match is weak. Only some rows state a clone size, as once, few, many or a class for expanded clones.

CDR3 length: 12; D gene: .; V gene: TRBV7-2; clone size: few; J gene: TRBJ2-3; CDR3 protein: CASSSPRDTQYF; CDR3 DNA: TGTGCCAGCAGCTCCCCCCGGGATACGCAGTATTTT
CDR3 length: 19; D gene: .; V gene: TRBV10-3; clone size: .; J gene: TRBJ2-6; CDR3 protein: CAIGGGAAEFYSGANVLTF; CDR3 DNA: TGTGCCATCGGAGGTGGGGCGGCGGAATTCTACTCTGGGGCCAACGTCCTGACTTTC
CDR3 length: 15; D gene: TRBD2; V gene: TRBV10-2; clone size: few; J gene: TRBJ2-5; CDR3 protein: CASSAPAGGKETQYF; CDR3 DNA: TGCGCCAGCAGTGCGCCAGCGGGGGGCAAAGAGACCCAGTACTTC
CDR3 length: 14; D gene: .; V gene: TRBV6-5; clone size: many; J gene: TRBJ2-3; CDR3 protein: CASSYAANSDTQYF; CDR3 DNA: TGTGCCAGCAGTTACGCGGCTAACTCAGATACGCAGTATTTT
CDR3 length: 13; D gene: TRBD1; V gene: TRBV6-5; clone size: few; J gene: TRBJ1-1; CDR3 protein: CASSSAGTGEAFF; CDR3 DNA: TGTGCCAGCAGTTCCGCAGGGACAGGGGAAGCTTTCTTT
CDR3 length: 16; D gene: .; V gene: TRBV14; clone size: few; J gene: TRBJ2-5; CDR3 protein: CASSPFQEIFLETQYF; CDR3 DNA: TGTGCCAGCAGCCCCTTTCAGGAGATCTTCTTAGAGACCCAGTACTTC
CDR3 length: 13; D gene: TRBD2; V gene: TRBV20-1; clone size: many; J gene: TRBJ2-1; CDR3 protein: CSARWAGGNEQFF; CDR3 DNA: TGCAGTGCTAGATGGGCCGGGGGGAATGAGCAGTTCTTC
CDR3 length: 15; D gene: .; V gene: TRBV20-1; clone size: few; J gene: TRBJ2-3; CDR3 protein: CSARNSRGSTDTQYF; CDR3 DNA: TGCAGTGCTAGAAATTCCCGGGGAAGCACAGATACGCAGTATTTT
CDR3 length: 14; D gene: TRBD2; V gene: TRBV7-8; clone size: .; J gene: TRBJ2-1; CDR3 protein: CASSQRTSGNEQFF; CDR3 DNA: TGTGCCAGCAGCCAGCGGACTAGCGGCAATGAGCAGTTCTTC
CDR3 length: 15; D gene: TRBD1; V gene: TRBV3-1; clone size: few; J gene: TRBJ2-1; CDR3 protein: CASSQGDREIDEQFF; CDR3 DNA: TGTGCCAGCAGCCAAGGGGACAGGGAAATTGATGAGCAGTTCTTC
CDR3 length: 13; D gene: TRBD2; V gene: TRBV11-3; clone size: few; J gene: TRBJ2-1; CDR3 protein: CASSRGTSGEQFF; CDR3 DNA: TGTGCCAGCAGCCGCGGGACTAGTGGCGAGCAGTTCTTC
CDR3 length: 16; D gene: TRBD2; V gene: TRBV6-2/TRBV6-3; clone size: many; J gene: TRBJ2-7; CDR3 protein: CASSYSKREGHHEQYF; CDR3 DNA: TGTGCCAGCAGTTACTCGAAGCGGGAGGGTCACCACGAGCAGTACTTC
CDR3 length: 16; D gene: .; V gene: TRBV5-1; clone size: .; J gene: TRBJ1-1; CDR3 protein: CASSLEGAQVQTEAFF; CDR3 DNA: TGCGCCAGCAGCTTGGAAGGGGCGCAAGTCCAAACTGAAGCTTTCTTT
CDR3 length: 17; D gene: .; V gene: TRBV29-1; clone size: .; J gene: TRBJ2-5; CDR3 protein: CSAVQGARESRRETQYF; CDR3 DNA: TGCAGCGCCGTACAAGGGGCCCGGGAAAGTAGAAGGGAGACCCAGTACTTC
CDR3 length: 14; D gene: .; V gene: TRBV11-2; clone size: .; J gene: TRBJ2-2; CDR3 protein: CASSITQGAGELFF; CDR3 DNA: TGTGCCAGCAGCATAACACAGGGTGCCGGGGAGCTGTTTTTT
CDR3 length: 13; D gene: .; V gene: TRBV6-1; clone size: .; J gene: TRBJ1-1; CDR3 protein: CASRDLTGTEAFF; CDR3 DNA: TGTGCCAGCAGGGATCTGACGGGTACTGAAGCTTTCTTT
CDR3 length: 17; D gene: .; V gene: TRBV11-2; clone size: few; J gene: TRBJ2-1; CDR3 protein: CASSLDLVGTTYNEQFF; CDR3 DNA: TGTGCCAGCAGCTTAGATCTCGTGGGAACTACCTACAATGAGCAGTTCTTC
CDR3 length: 14; D gene: TRBD2; V gene: TRBV20-1; clone size: .; J gene: TRBJ2-5; CDR3 protein: CSARDIAGQETQYF; CDR3 DNA: TGCAGTGCTAGAGATATAGCGGGACAAGAGACCCAGTACTTC
CDR3 length: 11; D gene: .; V gene: TRBV20-1; clone size: few; J gene: TRBJ2-7; CDR3 protein: CSALTPFEQYF; CDR3 DNA: TGCAGTGCTTTAACGCCGTTCGAGCAGTACTTC
CDR3 length: 13; D gene: .; V gene: TRBV30; clone size: once; J gene: TRBJ2-7; CDR3 protein: CAWSVQQGYEQYF; CDR3 DNA: TGTGCCTGGAGTGTACAACAGGGCTACGAGCAGTACTTC
CDR3 length: 15; D gene: .; V gene: TRBV6-5; clone size: .; J gene: TRBJ1-2; CDR3 protein: CASSYRLGPPYGYTF; CDR3 DNA: TGTGCCAGCAGTTACCGGTTAGGGCCACCCTATGGCTACACCTTC
CDR3 length: 12; D gene: TRBD2; V gene: TRBV2; clone size: few; J gene: TRBJ2-7; CDR3 protein: CASRETSSEQYF; CDR3 DNA: TGTGCCAGCAGAGAGACTAGCTCCGAGCAGTACTTC
CDR3 length: 14; D gene: TRBD2; V gene: TRBV29-1; clone size: few; J gene: TRBJ2-7; CDR3 protein: CSVVRGGRAYEQYF; CDR3 DNA: TGCAGCGTTGTCCGAGGCGGGAGGGCCTACGAGCAGTACTTC
CDR3 length: 17; D gene: .; V gene: TRBV6-5; clone size: .; J gene: TRBJ2-7; CDR3 protein: CASSYPSTGQFAYEQYF; CDR3 DNA: TGTGCCAGCAGTTACCCCTCCACCGGACAGTTTGCCTACGAGCAGTACTTC
CDR3 length: 18; D gene: TRBD2; V gene: TRBV11-2; clone size: .; J gene: TRBJ2-3; CDR3 protein: CASSLLLAGGLRIDTQYF; CDR3 DNA: TGTGCCAGCAGCTTACTCTTAGCGGGGGGGCTTCGGATAGATACGCAGTATTTT
CDR3 length: 11; D gene: .; V gene: TRBV10-3; clone size: few; J gene: TRBJ2-7; CDR3 protein: CAISVKSEQYF; CDR3 DNA: TGTGCCATCAGTGTAAAATCCGAGCAGTACTTC
CDR3 length: 15; D gene: .; V gene: TRBV7-8; clone size: .; J gene: TRBJ1-1; CDR3 protein: CASSLSVGTNTEAFF; CDR3 DNA: TGTGCCAGCAGCTTAAGCGTCGGGACAAACACTGAAGCTTTCTTT
CDR3 length: 17; D gene: TRBD2; V gene: TRBV4-3; clone size: many; J gene: TRBJ2-5; CDR3 protein: CASSQDRASGGFGTQYF; CDR3 DNA: TGCGCCAGCAGCCAAGATCGGGCTAGCGGGGGTTTTGGGACCCAGTACTTC
CDR3 length: 14; D gene: .; V gene: TRBV7-6; clone size: .; J gene: TRBJ2-3; CDR3 protein: CASSSGTNRDTQYF; CDR3 DNA: TGTGCCAGCAGCTCTGGTACGAACAGGGATACGCAGTATTTT
CDR3 length: 14; D gene: .; V gene: TRBV28; clone size: .; J gene: TRBJ2-1; CDR3 protein: CASRGASSYNEQFF; CDR3 DNA: TGTGCCAGCCGGGGAGCGAGCTCCTACAATGAGCAGTTCTTC
CDR3 length: 15; D gene: .; V gene: TRBV5-1; clone size: few; J gene: TRBJ2-7; CDR3 protein: CASSLAPGASYEQYF; CDR3 DNA: TGCGCCAGCAGCTTGGCCCCGGGAGCCTCCTACGAGCAGTACTTC
CDR3 length: 14; D gene: TRBD1; V gene: TRBV28; clone size: .; J gene: TRBJ2-7; CDR3 protein: CASSLLQGTYEQYF; CDR3 DNA: TGTGCCAGCAGTTTACTACAGGGGACGTACGAGCAGTACTTC
CDR3 length: 12; D gene: TRBD1; V gene: TRBV10-3; clone size: many; J gene: TRBJ2-3; CDR3 protein: CATQGATDTQYF; CDR3 DNA: TGTGCCACACAGGGGGCAACAGATACGCAGTATTTT
CDR3 length: 16; D gene: TRBD2; V gene: TRBV7-2; clone size: .; J gene: TRBJ2-5; CDR3 protein: CASSLSKAGGQETQYF; CDR3 DNA: TGTGCCAGCAGCTTGTCTAAAGCGGGGGGCCAAGAGACCCAGTACTTC
CDR3 length: 14; D gene: .; V gene: TRBV20-1; clone size: .; J gene: TRBJ2-3; CDR3 protein: CSASSSAGTDTQYF; CDR3 DNA: TGCAGTGCTAGTAGTAGCGCTGGCACAGATACGCAGTATTTT
CDR3 length: 15; D gene: .; V gene: TRBV9; clone size: few; J gene: TRBJ1-5; CDR3 protein: CASSVDPVGNQPQHF; CDR3 DNA: TGTGCCAGCAGCGTAGATCCAGTAGGCAATCAGCCCCAGCATTTT
CDR3 length: 13; D gene: .; V gene: TRBV11-1; clone size: few; J gene: TRBJ2-1; CDR3 protein: CASSFRVGPEQFF; CDR3 DNA: TGTGCCAGCAGCTTTCGTGTAGGGCCTGAGCAGTTCTTC
CDR3 length: 14; D gene: .; V gene: TRBV15; clone size: .; J gene: TRBJ2-3; CDR3 protein: CATSRAPGTDTQYF; CDR3 DNA: TGTGCCACCAGCAGAGCCCCTGGGACAGATACGCAGTATTTT
CDR3 length: 15; D gene: .; V gene: TRBV6-5; clone size: .; J gene: TRBJ1-3; CDR3 protein: CASSSPGIGQNTIYF; CDR3 DNA: TGTGCCAGCAGTTCTCCGGGAATTGGTCAGAACACCATATATTTT